This T cell receptor beta chain was sequenced during a study of T cell responses to AZD1222 COVID-19 vaccine. The table came from immunoSEQ multiplex PCR; TCRdb's copy has only in-frame clones and leaves some out. The sample holds roughly 100,000 clones; 90% are singletons and the top ten take approximately 1.3%. V was shortened by 3 bases and J by 6 bases, with 5 bases between the two germline ends. The CDR3 sequence is 11 residues long. CDR1 is MNHEY, CDR2 SVGAGI, per germline. This TCR came from an adult in good health. This chain uses TRBV6-5 with TRBJ1-2; the D is unclear. Sequenced material: peripheral blood, taken on day 0 of AZD1222 vaccination. CDR3 region: CASSYGDGYTF. The DNA of the CDR3 is TGTGCCAGCAGTTATGGGGATGGCTACACCTTC.